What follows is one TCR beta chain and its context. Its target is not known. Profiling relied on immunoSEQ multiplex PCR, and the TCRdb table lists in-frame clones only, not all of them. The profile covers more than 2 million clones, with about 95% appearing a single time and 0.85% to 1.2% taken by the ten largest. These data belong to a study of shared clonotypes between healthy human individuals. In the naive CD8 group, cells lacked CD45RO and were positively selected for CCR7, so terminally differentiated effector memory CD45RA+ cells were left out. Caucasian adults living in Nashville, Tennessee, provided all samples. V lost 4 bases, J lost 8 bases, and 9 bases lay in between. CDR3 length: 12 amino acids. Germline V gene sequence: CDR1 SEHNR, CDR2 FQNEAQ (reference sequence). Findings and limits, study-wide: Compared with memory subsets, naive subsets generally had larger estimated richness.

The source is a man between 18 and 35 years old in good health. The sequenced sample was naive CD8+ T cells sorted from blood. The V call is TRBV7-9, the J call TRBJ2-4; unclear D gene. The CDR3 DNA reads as TGTGCCAGCAGCTACGGAAGTGACATTCAGTACTTC. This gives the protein CASSYGSDIQYF.